What follows are 22 T cell receptor beta chains derived from one specimen sequenced in a study of T cells in Graves' hyperthyroidism and ophthalmopathy. RNA transcripts were the template for amplifying TCR beta CDR3 regions. RT-PCR in the first round (using the HTBI primer set) targeted the TCR CDR3. A single record per CDR3 protein comes from TCRdb applying MiXCR to the multiplex PCR reads. The data contain over 650,000 distinct CDR3 sequences, 16% of them seen just once; the ten biggest clones take up under 9.5%. Sequencing was done on a sample of blood. These receptors were collected from a man aged 18 to 29 with Graves' hyperthyroidism.

The genes are TRBV7-9 and TRBJ1-2, with 11 nucleotides matching TRBD1. The CDR3 has 15 residues. The germline V gene encodes CDR1 SEHNR and CDR2 FQNEAQ (reference sequence). V lost 4 bases to trimming and J lost 4 bases; unmatched junction nucleotides: 5. This CDR3 is CASSSWDRGGYGYTF. The CDR3 DNA reads as TGTGCCAGCAGCTCATGGGACAGGGGGGGCTATGGCTACACCTTC.

This clonotype occurred many times. The rearrangement joins TRBV12-3 or TRBV12-4 to TRBJ2-2; 10 bases fit TRBD2. This CDR3 contains 15 residues. V shed 4 bases, J shed 6 bases, and the junction held 5 bases outside the gene matches. The CDR3 DNA reads TGTGCCAGCAGTTCTCTAGCGGGAGAGTCCGGGGAGCTGTTTTTT. Encoded protein: CASSSLAGESGELFF.

The rearrangement joins TRBV19 to TRBJ1-2; D might be TRBD1 (6 bases). The ends were cut back, 6 bases at V and 4 bases at J, with 15 bases in the middle. Germline V lookup: CDR1 LNHDA, CDR2 SQIVND (reference sequence). The CDR3 runs 14 residues. This CDR3 reads CASSPLGGFYGYTF. In nucleotides, the CDR3 is TGTGCCAGTAGCCCACTGGGGGGCTTCTATGGCTACACCTTC. Using reference TRBV19 and TRBJ1-2 for the parts outside the CDR3, the full variable domain is DGGITQSPKYLFRKEGQNVTLSCEQNLNHDAMYWYRQDPGQGLRLIYYSQIVNDFQKGDIAEGYSVSREKKESFPLTVTSAQKNPTAFYLCASSPLGGFYGYTFGSGTRLTVV.

This clonotype has a handful of counts. The chain recombines TRBV7-9 with TRBJ2-5; D possibly uses TRBD1 or TRBD2 (5 bases each). CDR3 size: 15 residues. The germline CDR1 and CDR2 sequences are SEHNR and FQNEAQ (reference sequence). V gave up 5 bases and J gave up 2 bases, with 15 bases separating them. The DNA of the CDR3 is TGTGCCAGCAGCCCGGGGCCTCCGCCTCAAGAGACCCAGTACTTC. This sequence encodes CASSPGPPPQETQYF.

This clonotype came up a few times. The rearrangement joins TRBV6-1 to TRBJ1-1; D unresolved. Between the trimmed V and J ends, which lost 5 bases and 4 bases, there was a span of 2 bases. This CDR3 has 10 amino acids. Germline lookup yields CDR1 MNHNS and CDR2 SASEGT. The CDR3 region is CASSPTEAFF. The DNA for the CDR3 is TGTGCCAGCAGTCCCACTGAAGCTTTCTTT.

This clonotype came up many times. This sequence joins TRBV6-1 and TRBJ2-1; 7 positions agree with TRBD1. Germline V CDR1 and CDR2: MNHNS, SASEGT. With V trimmed by 2 bases and J by 4 bases, 11 bases remained unmatched. The CDR3 runs 17 residues. CDR3 residues: CASSELLRQGVYNEQFF. In DNA, the CDR3 is TGTGCCAGCAGTGAATTGCTGAGGCAGGGGGTTTACAATGAGCAGTTCTTC.

This clonotype came up many times. V is TRBV20-1 and J is TRBJ2-3; 10 bases line up with TRBD2. The V segment lost 5 bases and the J segment 4 bases; nucleotides outside the gene matches: 6. The CDR3 spans 14 residues. The germline CDR1 and CDR2 sequences are DFQATT and SNEGSKA (reference sequence). The DNA of the CDR3 is TGCAGTGCTGCTAGCGGGAGAGGGTCAGATACGCAGTATTTT. It specifies CSAASGRGSDTQYF.

This clonotype has only a few counts. The chain employs TRBV24-1 and TRBJ2-1; 10 bases are a match to TRBD2. Germline V gives CDR1 KGHDR, CDR2 SFDVKD. This CDR3 has 15 residues. With 2 bases clipped from V and 7 bases from J, the junction kept 4 bases outside the gene matches. The CDR3 DNA follows: TGTGCCACCAGTGATTCTCCGGGACTAGCGAATGAGCAGTTCTTC. Protein product: CATSDSPGLANEQFF.

Ten or more counts support this clonotype. The chain couples TRBV6-1 to TRBJ1-5; D is possibly TRBD1 (5 bases). Germline CDR1 is MNHNS and CDR2 is SASEGT. V was pared by 5 bases and J by 0 bases, with 11 bases between. This CDR3 has 15 residues. The CDR3 loop is CASSTETVSNQPQHF. As DNA, the CDR3 is TGTGCCAGCAGTACCGAGACAGTTAGCAATCAGCCCCAGCATTTT.

This clonotype was picked up many times. The chain couples TRBV27 to TRBJ2-5; TRBD2 matches 12 bases. The CDR3 is 16 amino acids. V trimming: 5 bases; J trimming: 5 bases; junction bases outside the gene matches: 9. The V gene's germline CDR1 is MNHEY and CDR2 SMNVEV (reference sequence). The CDR3 coding sequence is TGTGCCAGCAGTCGCTTCCTAGCGGGAGGGGATGAGACCCAGTACTTC. This codes for CASSRFLAGGDETQYF.

In its sample, this clonotype was seen many times. The V gene is TRBV7-3, the J gene TRBJ2-3, with D tentatively TRBD1 (6 bases). The CDR3 sequence is 14 residues long. V lost 3 bases to trimming and J lost 4 bases, with 11 bases between them. Germline V gene data show CDR1 as SGHTA and CDR2 as FQGTGA. CDR3 coding DNA: TGTGCCAGCAGCTTCTCGACAGGCTCAGATACGCAGTATTTT. It codes for CASSFSTGSDTQYF.

This clonotype was seen a few times. The chain couples TRBV28 to TRBJ1-1; no clear D gene. Germline loops: CDR1 MDHEN, CDR2 SYDVKM. CDR3 length: 10 residues. The V end lost 8 bases, the J end lost 6 bases, and 7 bases lay between the germline ends. The CDR3 sequence: CASGRAEAFF. CDR3 coding DNA: TGTGCCAGCGGGAGAGCTGAAGCTTTCTTT.

This clonotype was observed once. CDR3: CASSHRESNSPLHF. As DNA, the CDR3 is TGTGCCAGCAGCCACAGAGAGTCCAATTCACCCCTCCACTTT. The chain carries TRBV3-1 and TRBJ1-6; the D is unclear. Germline CDR1 LGHDT, CDR2 YNNKEL (reference sequence). The CDR3 runs 14 residues. The ends were cut back, 3 bases at V and 7 bases at J, with 10 bases in the middle.

J is TRBJ1-2 and V is TRBV12-5, with unresolved D. V was shortened by 2 bases and J by 0 bases, with 10 bases between the two germline ends. Germline V gene sequence: CDR1 LGHNT, CDR2 FRNRAP. The CDR3 extends over 15 amino acids. CDR3 amino acids: CASGLKELPNYGYTF. For the CDR3, the DNA is TGTGCTAGTGGTTTGAAAGAACTACCTAACTATGGCTACACCTTC.

This clonotype came up a few times. The DNA of the CDR3 is TGCGCCACAAACTCCCCGGGACAGGGATACGAGCAGTACTTC. Its translation: CATNSPGQGYEQYF. The chain has TRBV10-2 and TRBJ2-7; TRBD1 aligns across 9 bases. CDR3 length equals 14 residues. After removal of 10 bases from V and 4 bases from J, the junction contained 11 bases not matched to a gene. CDR1 and CDR2 (germline): WSHSY, SAAADI.

This clonotype was found a few times. This rearrangement joins TRBV7-6 to TRBJ2-3; 10 bases agree with TRBD2. The ends lost 4 bases at V and 2 bases at J; junction bases unmatched: 9. This CDR3 is built from 17 residues. Germline assignment: CDR1 SGHVS and CDR2 FNYEAQ. The CDR3 DNA reads as TGTGCCAGCAGCTCCCGACCGGGACTAGCGCTCACAGATACGCAGTATTTT. It encodes CASSSRPGLALTDTQYF.

This clonotype was recorded at least ten times. This sequence joins TRBV6-1 and TRBJ2-6; either TRBD1 or TRBD2 may supply D (5 bases each). Trimming left V 7 bases short and J 0 bases short, with 13 bases between. From germline, CDR1 is MNHNS and CDR2 SASEGT. The CDR3 spans 16 residues. CDR3 amino acids: CASMRDDNSGANVLTF. For the CDR3, the DNA is TGTGCCAGCATGAGGGACGATAACTCTGGGGCCAACGTCCTGACTTTC.

The J gene is TRBJ1-1, the V gene TRBV7-9; TRBD1 is a possible D gene (5 bases). Trimming shortened V by 4 bases and J by 3 bases, and 9 bases separated the two germline ends. This CDR3 comprises 13 residues. CDR1 and CDR2 (germline): SEHNR, FQNEAQ (reference sequence). CDR3 nucleotides: TGTGCCAGCAGCTCCCAGGGTCACACTGAAGCTTTCTTT. This gives the protein CASSSQGHTEAFF.

This clonotype was detected a few times. This rearrangement joins TRBV7-9 to TRBJ1-1; TRBD1 might be the D (5 bases). CDR3 size: 13 residues. V lost 5 bases and J 8 bases, leaving 15 bases between the germline ends. Germline V gene sequence: CDR1 SEHNR, CDR2 FQNEAQ (reference sequence). The CDR3 sequence: CASSPTGAHEAFF. The CDR3 coding sequence is TGTGCCAGCAGCCCTACCGGGGCCCACGAAGCTTTCTTT.

The chain recombines TRBV28 with TRBJ2-7; the D gene is possibly TRBD2 (6 bases). Germline values: CDR1 MDHEN, CDR2 SYDVKM. V was trimmed by 3 bases and J by 2 bases, leaving 11 bases between them. The CDR3 has 14 residues. CDR3 DNA sequence: TGTGCCAGCAGTTTCCCCGGGACTGCCTACGAGCAGTACTTC. This gives the protein CASSFPGTAYEQYF.

This chain links TRBV11-3 with TRBJ2-2, with 12 nucleotides matching TRBD2. The germline gives CDR1 SGHNT, CDR2 YENEEA. V shed 5 bases and J 0 bases; nucleotides not matched to a gene: 10. This CDR3 contains 19 residues. CDR3 sequence (DNA): TGTGCCAGCAGCCCCCCCCACCGACTAGCGGGAGCGAACACCGGGGAGCTGTTTTTT. It encodes CASSPPHRLAGANTGELFF.

The chain combines TRBV28 with TRBJ1-5; TRBD1 is a possible D gene (6 bases). The CDR3 runs to 16 residues. V lost 5 bases, J lost 4 bases, and 18 bases lay in between. Germline CDR1 and CDR2: MDHEN and SYDVKM. CDR3 loop: CASSPIRGAPNQPQHF. The CDR3 DNA reads TGTGCCAGCAGTCCCATCCGGGGGGCTCCGAATCAGCCCCAGCATTTT.